The present T cell receptor (beta chain) was sequenced within a study of graft-versus-host responses after intestinal transplantation. At the level of the study: Every recipient underwent anti-thymocyte globulin induction, then tacrolimus and steroids for three to four years. Points from the study as a whole: Recipient bone marrow held GvH clones, some seen earlier in ileum or blood. Early post-transplant falls in HvG clones accompanied the peak levels of circulating GvH clones.

Worth noting for this clone: No antigen is known for it.

Germline assignment: CDR1 MNHNY and CDR2 SVGAGI (reference sequence). The CDR3 covers 13 residues. Unmatched junction bases numbered 5, after V lost 5 bases and J lost 5 bases. The data were produced by immunoSEQ multiplex PCR, yet TCRdb's version contains in-frame clones alone and is incomplete. The data hold over 90,000 clones, with roughly 91% observed a single time. The chain recombines TRBV6-6 with TRBJ1-1; 7 nucleotides align to TRBD1. The receptor's source is a human donor who was the organ donor for an intestinal transplant. Sequencing used unstimulated CD4+ T cells sorted from spleen or lymph node cells, obtained before transplant. CDR3 residues: CASSNRGGTEAFF. The CDR3 DNA reads TGTGCCAGCAGTAACAGGGGTGGGACTGAAGCTTTCTTT.